A selection of T cell receptor beta chains follows, all from one sample in a study of naive and memory T cell subsets. In TCRdb, the UMI-ligation and nested PCR reads were re-called with MiXCR into one record per CDR3 protein. Found here are some 150,000 distinct CDR3 sequences, about a sixth of them singletons; the top ten hold roughly 0.13%. Sequenced input: naive CD4+ T cells from blood. Receptors were obtained from a human donor in good health. Both conserved end residues are part of each CDR3. Fields, in order: V gene, clone size, J gene, D gene, CDR3 DNA, CDR3 protein. The D gene is left open where the match is weak. Expanded clones get a size class; other rows say once, few or many, or leave the size out.

>TRBV6-5|.|TRBJ1-5|TRBD1
TGTGCCAGCAGCAACAGGGGACTTAGCAATCAGCCCCAGCATTTT
CASSNRGLSNQPQHF
>TRBV12-3/TRBV12-4|few|TRBJ1-2|TRBD1
TGTGCCAGCAGACCTGACAGGGGTGAGGGCTACACCTTC
CASRPDRGEGYTF
>TRBV7-2|few|TRBJ1-1|.
TGTGCCAGCAGCTTTGATACAGGGACTGAAGCTTTCTTT
CASSFDTGTEAFF
>TRBV6-2/TRBV6-3|few|TRBJ1-4|.
TGTGCCAGCGCGATAGCAGAAAAACTGTTTTTT
CASAIAEKLFF
>TRBV5-1|few|TRBJ2-7|.
TGCGCCAGCAGTTTCGACATCTACGAGCAGTACTTC
CASSFDIYEQYF
>TRBV7-2|.|TRBJ2-7|.
TGTGCCAGCAGCCCCGGACAGACTAATTACGAGCAGTACTTC
CASSPGQTNYEQYF
>TRBV12-3/TRBV12-4|few|TRBJ1-2|TRBD1
TGTGCCAGCAGTCCCCGGACAGGGCACTATGGCTACACCTTC
CASSPRTGHYGYTF
>TRBV18|.|TRBJ2-3|.
TGTGCCAGCTCACTCTTACGGGACATAAATACGCAGTATTTT
CASSLLRDINTQYF
>TRBV29-1|many|TRBJ2-1|.
TGCAGCGTTGAAGAATTTACAGGCCGTAGCTCCTACAATGAGCAGTTCTTC
CSVEEFTGRSSYNEQFF
>TRBV7-2|few|TRBJ2-5|TRBD1
TGTGCCAGCAGCGCGGACAGGGGCTGGGAGACCCAGTACTTC
CASSADRGWETQYF
>TRBV7-9|.|TRBJ2-7|.
TGTGCCAGCAGCTCGTCCCGACAGTACGAGCAGTACTTC
CASSSSRQYEQYF
>TRBV5-1|.|TRBJ2-1|.
TGCGCCAGCAGCTTGGCGGGACCCAACAATGAGCAGTTCTTC
CASSLAGPNNEQFF
>TRBV14|.|TRBJ2-3|.
TGTGCCAGCAGCCAAGAGACTACGCAGTATTTT
CASSQETTQYF
>TRBV25-1|.|TRBJ1-6|.
TGTGCCAGCAGCCAGAGTCGTAACAGGGTTTCCGATTCACCCCTCCACTTT
CASSQSRNRVSDSPLHF
>TRBV23-1|few|TRBJ1-5|.
TGCGCCAGCAGTCATCCAGCCAGGTTAGGGATTAGCAATCAGCCCCAGCATTTT
CASSHPARLGISNQPQHF
>TRBV5-1|.|TRBJ2-1|.
TGCGCCAGCAGCTTGGGCGTGTCCGAAGGGAATGAGCAGTTCTTC
CASSLGVSEGNEQFF
>TRBV6-2/TRBV6-3|.|TRBJ2-5|.
TGTGCCAGCAGTCAGAGGAGGGGGTACCAAGAGACCCAGTACTTC
CASSQRRGYQETQYF
>TRBV3-1|.|TRBJ1-6|.
TGTGCCAGCAGCGCAGGGGATTCACCCCTCCACTTT
CASSAGDSPLHF
>TRBV29-1|few|TRBJ2-5|TRBD2
TGCAGCGTAGCGGGAGGGGGAGAGACCCAGTACTTC
CSVAGGGETQYF
>TRBV5-4|.|TRBJ2-3|TRBD1
TGTGCCGGGACAGGGGACCCCACAGATACGCAGTATTTT
CAGTGDPTDTQYF
>TRBV27|.|TRBJ1-2|.
TGTGCCAGCAGTCGGGACTCGCCGCCCTATGGCTACACCTTC
CASSRDSPPYGYTF
>TRBV5-1|.|TRBJ2-3|.
TGCGCCAGCAGCACCCAGGGAGTCACAGATACGCAGTATTTT
CASSTQGVTDTQYF
>TRBV4-1|few|TRBJ2-5|.
TGCGCCAGCAGCCAATCGGTATACGTGCAAGAGACCCAGTACTTC
CASSQSVYVQETQYF
>TRBV7-8|few|TRBJ1-2|TRBD1
TGTGCCAGCAGCTCCCGGGACAGGGGGCGTTGTGCCTATGGCTACACCTTC
CASSSRDRGRCAYGYTF
>TRBV30|.|TRBJ2-7|.
TGTGCCTGGACTGACCTAGACCAGACCCCGATACAGTACTTC
CAWTDLDQTPIQYF
>TRBV10-3|few|TRBJ2-3|.
TGTGCCATCAGTGAGTCAGAAGATACGCAGTATTTT
CAISESEDTQYF
>TRBV14|few|TRBJ2-5|.
TGTGCCAGCAGCCACCCGGGGCCCGCCACCCAGTACTTC
CASSHPGPATQYF
>TRBV7-2|few|TRBJ1-6|.
TGTGCCAGCAGCTTAGTCTGGACGAAGGATTCACCCCTCCACTTT
CASSLVWTKDSPLHF
>TRBV10-2|.|TRBJ1-3|TRBD1
TGCGCCAGCAGTGTACAGGGGGCGTCTGGAAACACCATATATTTT
CASSVQGASGNTIYF
>TRBV6-6|.|TRBJ2-3|TRBD1
TGTGCCAGCAGTTCCCAGGAACAGGGGGATGCAGATACGCAGTATTTT
CASSSQEQGDADTQYF
>TRBV7-2|many|TRBJ2-7|.
TGTGCCAGCAGCTTAGCCCGGACCTACGAGCAGTACTTC
CASSLARTYEQYF
>TRBV28|few|TRBJ2-7|TRBD1
TGTGCCAGCAGTCCCGGGACAGGTATATACGAGCAGTACTTC
CASSPGTGIYEQYF
>TRBV20-1|.|TRBJ2-3|.
TGCAGTGCTAGTCCGGTGGGTTCCGGGACACCTCGGGATACGCAGTATTTT
CSASPVGSGTPRDTQYF
>TRBV18|few|TRBJ2-1|.
TGTGCCAGCTCACATTCAGAGAGCTCCTACAATGAGCAGTTCTTC
CASSHSESSYNEQFF
>TRBV18|.|TRBJ2-7|TRBD2
TGTGCCAGCTCACCACCGAACCGACTAGCGGGACCCTACGAGCAGTACTTC
CASSPPNRLAGPYEQYF
>TRBV5-1|.|TRBJ2-1|.
TGCGCCAGCAGCTTACGAGGGAACTACAATGAGCAGTTCTTC
CASSLRGNYNEQFF
>TRBV4-2|.|TRBJ2-7|TRBD2
TGTGCCAGCAGCCAAGATTTTGGGGGTTTTGGGACTAGCGACAACTACGAGCAGTACTTC
CASSQDFGGFGTSDNYEQYF
>TRBV5-4|.|TRBJ1-1|.
TGTGCCAGCAGCTTGCCGGGCAGGGGTGACACTGAAGCTTTCTTT
CASSLPGRGDTEAFF
>TRBV20-1|.|TRBJ2-1|.
TGCAGTGCTAGAGGGGGGAGAGATTCCTACAATGAGCAGTTCTTC
CSARGGRDSYNEQFF
>TRBV4-1|few|TRBJ1-4|TRBD1
TGCGCCAGCAGCCAAGGACAGGGGCCCACTAATGAAAAACTGTTTTTT
CASSQGQGPTNEKLFF
>TRBV11-2|few|TRBJ2-7|TRBD2
TGTGCCAGCAGCTCCGGACTAGCGGGAATGGGGGAGCAGTACTTC
CASSSGLAGMGEQYF
>TRBV30|few|TRBJ2-4|TRBD2
TGTGCCTGGTCAGCGGGGGGTCTAGCCAAAAACATTCAGTACTTC
CAWSAGGLAKNIQYF
>TRBV29-1|.|TRBJ2-7|TRBD1
TGCAGCGTTGATTCGAGACAGGGAGCCTACGAGCAGTACTTC
CSVDSRQGAYEQYF
>TRBV29-1|few|TRBJ2-7|TRBD2
TGCAGCGTTGGGGGTTTGAGGCCGGGAGGCGAGCAGTACTTC
CSVGGLRPGGEQYF